These 20 T cell receptor beta chains share one sample of origin, sequenced in a study of blood T cell repertoires in COVID-19 (dated by TCRdb to about 2020). The library was obtained by the immunoSEQ multiplex PCR assay. The immuneACCESS repertoire file appears here via TCRdb, limited to in-frame rearrangements. These files lack a portion of the clones; in checked studies, under half of the deficit traces to unresolved V genes, and the cause of the others is not known. This sample holds a few hundred thousand clones; 88% were observed only once. The ten most abundant clones make up around 13% of the sample. Source material: peripheral blood. These TCRs come from a woman between 45 and 60 years old with COVID-19, enrolled during active disease.

The V and J genes are TRBV24-1 and TRBJ2-1, with 7 bases aligning to TRBD2. The CDR3 loop spans 15 amino acids. CDR1 KGHDR and CDR2 SFDVKD come from the germline V gene. Trimming at V came to 7 bases and at J to 8 bases, leaving 13 bases not matched to a gene. Here the CDR3 reads CATSPAHGTTYEQFF. The DNA of the CDR3 is TGTGCCACCAGCCCCGCTCACGGGACTACCTATGAGCAGTTCTTC.

The genes are TRBV3-1 (or the pseudogene TRBV3-2) and TRBJ2-1; D not certain. This CDR3 has 14 residues. V was shortened by 0 bases and J by 6 bases, with 9 bases between the two germline ends. Germline V gene lookup returns CDR1 LGHDT and CDR2 YNNKEL (reference sequence). The CDR3 coding sequence is TGTGCCAGCAGCCAAGATCTCTCGAGCAATGAGCAGTTCTTC. This codes for CASSQDLSSNEQFF.

The chain links TRBV29-1 to TRBJ2-7; 7 bases agree with TRBD1. V was clipped by 5 bases and J by 4 bases; unmatched bases: 2. The length of the CDR3 is 11 residues. Germline V gives CDR1 SQVTM, CDR2 ANQGSEA. CDR3 DNA sequence: TGCAGCGTTCTGACAGGGTACGAGCAGTACTTC. Its translation is CSVLTGYEQYF.

The CDR3 nucleotides are TGTGCCTGGAGTGGGGGGACAGGGGGTCTCTATGGCTACACCTTC. Translated, it gives CAWSGGTGGLYGYTF. The chain employs TRBV30 and TRBJ1-2, with 11 bases that match TRBD1. From germline, CDR1 is GTSNPN and CDR2 SVGIG (reference sequence). J was trimmed by 4 bases and V by 1 base; bases with no gene match: 5. The CDR3 runs 15 residues.

The chain couples TRBV9 to TRBJ2-5, with a weak D call TRBD1 (5 bases). V lost 0 bases to trimming and J lost 2 bases, with 11 bases between them. This CDR3 comprises 15 residues. The germline V gene encodes CDR1 SGDLS and CDR2 YYNGEE. CDR3 region: CASSVDWTRQETQYF. Written as DNA, the CDR3 is TGTGCCAGCAGCGTAGATTGGACACGACAAGAGACCCAGTACTTC.

V and J are TRBV5-1 and TRBJ2-5, with a tentative D call TRBD1 (6 bases). Per the germline V gene, CDR1 is SGHRS and CDR2 is YFSETQ. Trimming took 0 bases from V and 4 from J, leaving 13 bases between them. This CDR3 spans 15 amino acids. The CDR3 nucleotides read TGCGCCAGCAGCTTGGACTTGCGCAGGGGAGAGACCCAGTACTTC. This gives the protein CASSLDLRRGETQYF.

As concerns this clone: This same CDR3 is encoded by further DNA sequences in the sample. The chain combines TRBV27 with TRBJ1-1; D gene uncertain. V lost 0 bases, J lost 5 bases, and 7 bases lay in between. Germline-derived CDR1 and CDR2 are MNHEY and SMNVEV (reference sequence). This CDR3 contains 13 residues. CDR3 region: CASSLSAGTEAFF. As DNA, the CDR3 is TGTGCCAGCAGTTTATCCGCGGGGACTGAAGCTTTCTTT.

The J gene is TRBJ2-3, the V gene TRBV7-2, with a possible D match to TRBD2 (6 bases). V lost 8 bases to trimming and J lost 0 bases, with 12 bases between them. Germline values: CDR1 SGHTA, CDR2 FQGNSA. CDR3 length equals 14 residues. CDR3 nucleotide sequence: TGTGCCAGCTGCCGGGACTCTAGCACAGATACGCAGTATTTT. Translating it yields CASCRDSSTDTQYF.

CDR3 in amino acids: CASSSIGGNEQFF. The DNA for the CDR3 is TGTGCCAGCAGCTCCATCGGAGGCAATGAGCAGTTCTTC. The chain couples TRBV9 to TRBJ2-1; D perhaps matches TRBD2 (5 bases). V was shortened by 4 bases and J by 6 bases, with 11 bases between the two germline ends. Per germline, CDR1 SGDLS and CDR2 YYNGEE. The CDR3 contains 13 residues.

The chain uses TRBV10-3 and TRBJ2-1; TRBD1 matches at 8 bases. CDR1 and CDR2 (germline): ENHRY, SYGVKD. The CDR3 runs 14 residues. V lost 6 bases and J lost 8; bases outside the gene matches: 9. The CDR3 spells CAIRNGQGPDEQFF. DNA of the CDR3: TGTGCCATCAGAAACGGACAGGGTCCCGATGAGCAGTTCTTC.

CDR3 in amino acids: CASSGEGRDTQYF. CDR3 sequence (DNA): TGTGCCAGCAGCGGGGAGGGGAGGGATACGCAGTATTTT. The chain joins TRBV9 to TRBJ2-3, with 7 bases identical to TRBD2. The CDR3 is 13 amino acids. V was clipped by 3 bases and J by 6 bases; unmatched bases: 4. Germline CDR1 and CDR2: SGDLS and YYNGEE.

This chain joins TRBV7-3 and TRBJ2-7; 7 bases are shared with TRBD1. The CDR3 spans 15 residues. The germline V gene has CDR1 SGHTA and CDR2 FQGTGA. V shed 3 bases, J shed 0 bases, and the junction held 5 bases outside the gene matches. In DNA, the CDR3 is TGTGCCAGCAGCTTGGGCAGGGGGAGCTCCTACGAGCAGTACTTC. It is translated as CASSLGRGSSYEQYF.

This chain uses TRBV5-6 with TRBJ2-7; D is undetermined. The CDR3 has 12 amino acids. V was cut by 0 bases and J by 4 bases, with 5 bases left in between. Germline V gene lookup returns CDR1 SGHDT and CDR2 YYEEEE. The CDR3: CASSLEAYEQYF. The CDR3 DNA follows: TGTGCCAGCAGCTTGGAAGCGTACGAGCAGTACTTC.

The chain links TRBV6-5 to TRBJ2-7, with TRBD1 matching over 8 bases. This CDR3 is built from 13 residues. The ends lost 7 bases at V and 6 bases at J; junction bases unmatched: 8. Per germline, CDR1 MNHEY and CDR2 SVGAGI. CDR3 sequence reads: CASNDRGAVEQYF. The CDR3 DNA is TGTGCCAGCAACGACAGGGGAGCAGTCGAGCAGTACTTC.

This chain uses TRBV9 with TRBJ2-7; D perhaps matches TRBD1 (5 bases). CDR1 and CDR2 (germline): SGDLS, YYNGEE. Trimming took off 0 bases at V and 0 bases at J, with 10 bases between the two ends. The CDR3 is 15 residues long. CDR3 sequence: CASSVGPGSSYEQYF. The CDR3 DNA sequence: TGTGCCAGCAGCGTAGGCCCAGGGTCCTCCTACGAGCAGTACTTC.

This clone was detected only once. The chain links TRBV27 to TRBJ1-1; D may be TRBD1 (5 bases). V lost 8 bases and J 1 base, leaving 8 bases between the germline ends. CDR1 is MNHEY and CDR2 is SMNVEV in the germline V gene (reference sequence). CDR3 length equals 12 residues. For the CDR3, the DNA is TGTGCCAGCTTCCAGGGGAACACTGAAGCTTTCTTT. Protein product: CASFQGNTEAFF.

V is TRBV9 and J is TRBJ1-3; D unclear. The CDR3 is 12 amino acids. Germline values: CDR1 SGDLS, CDR2 YYNGEE. V lost 4 bases to trimming and J lost 4 bases, with 6 bases between them. DNA of the CDR3: TGTGCCAGCAGCTCCCAAGGAAACACCATATATTTT. This encodes CASSSQGNTIYF. Variable domain in full (rest from reference TRBV9 and TRBJ1-3): DSGVTQTPKHLITATGQRVTLRCSPRSGDLSVYWYQQSLDQGLQFLIQYYNGEERAKGNILERFSAQQFPDLHSELNLSSLELGDSALYFCASSSQGNTIYFGEGSWLTVV.

CDR3 loop: CAWSAGQGSGDTGELFF. The CDR3 region has the DNA TGTGCCTGGAGTGCAGGACAGGGGTCGGGGGACACCGGGGAGCTGTTTTTT. The genes are TRBV30 and TRBJ2-2, with 9 positions matching TRBD1. CDR3 length: 17 residues. CDR1 is GTSNPN and CDR2 is SVGIG in the germline V gene (reference sequence). The trim removed 1 base at V and 3 bases at J, leaving 9 bases unmatched.

The J gene is TRBJ2-6, the V gene TRBV14; possibly TRBD1 for D (5 bases). The CDR3 runs 18 residues. The germline V gene encodes CDR1 SGHDN and CDR2 FVKESK. Trimming removed 1 base at V and 3 bases at J, with 16 bases between. The chain's CDR3 is CASSQVRGLWVGANVLTF. The CDR3 region has the DNA TGTGCCAGCAGCCAAGTTAGGGGTTTGTGGGTTGGGGCCAACGTCCTGACTTTC.

V gene TRBV11-2 combines with J gene TRBJ1-5; no definite D call. This CDR3 region has 13 residues. The V end lost 5 bases, the J end lost 7 bases, and 12 bases lay between the germline ends. CDR1 and CDR2 from the germline V gene are SGHAT and FQNNGV. CDR3 amino acids: CASSPEGDQPQHF. Here the CDR3 DNA reads TGTGCCAGCAGCCCCGAGGGAGACCAGCCCCAGCATTTT.